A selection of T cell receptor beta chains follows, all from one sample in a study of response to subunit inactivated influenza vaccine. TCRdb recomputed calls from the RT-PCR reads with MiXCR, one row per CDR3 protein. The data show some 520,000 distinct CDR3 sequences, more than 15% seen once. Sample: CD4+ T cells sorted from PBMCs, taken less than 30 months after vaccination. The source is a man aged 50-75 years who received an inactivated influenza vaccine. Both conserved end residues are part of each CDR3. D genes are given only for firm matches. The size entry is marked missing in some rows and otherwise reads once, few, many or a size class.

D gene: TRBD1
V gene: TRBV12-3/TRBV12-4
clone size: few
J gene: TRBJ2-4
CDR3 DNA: TGTGCCAGCAGTTTCGGCCCCGGGACAGCTGCCAAAAACATTCAGTACTTC
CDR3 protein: CASSFGPGTAAKNIQYF

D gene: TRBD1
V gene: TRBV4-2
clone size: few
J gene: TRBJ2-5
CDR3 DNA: TGTGCCAGCAGCCAATCTACAGGGGGCCTCCAAGAGACCCAGTACTTC
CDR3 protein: CASSQSTGGLQETQYF

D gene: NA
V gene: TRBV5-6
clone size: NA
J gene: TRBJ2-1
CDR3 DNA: TGTGCCAGCAGCCCCTCAAGGGGGCGGGGACTCTCCTACAATGAGCAGTTCTTC
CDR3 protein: CASSPSRGRGLSYNEQFF

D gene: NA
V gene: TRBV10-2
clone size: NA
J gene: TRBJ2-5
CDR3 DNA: TGCGCCAGCAGTGGATCGGGAAGCGAGACCCAGTACTTC
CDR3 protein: CASSGSGSETQYF

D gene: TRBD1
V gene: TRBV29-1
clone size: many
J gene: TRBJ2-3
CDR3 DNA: TGCAGCTCGGGACAGGGGGCCCGGACAGATACGCAGTATTTT
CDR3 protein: CSSGQGARTDTQYF

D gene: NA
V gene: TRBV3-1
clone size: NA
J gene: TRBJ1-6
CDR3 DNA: TGTGCCAGCAGCCAAGAGGGCCAGCGATATAATTCACCCCTCCACTTT
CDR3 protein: CASSQEGQRYNSPLHF

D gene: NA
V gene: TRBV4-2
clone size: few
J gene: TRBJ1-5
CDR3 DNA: TGTGCCAGCAGCCAAGAGGTTCGGAGGGGCAATCAGCCCCAGCATTTT
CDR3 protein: CASSQEVRRGNQPQHF

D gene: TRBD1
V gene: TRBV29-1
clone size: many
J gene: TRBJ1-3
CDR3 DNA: TGCAGCGTTGGAGAGACAGGGCGAGGAAACACCATATATTTT
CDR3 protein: CSVGETGRGNTIYF

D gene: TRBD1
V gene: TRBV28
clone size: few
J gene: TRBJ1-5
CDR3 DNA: TGTGCCAGCACCGAACAGGGGGCATATCAGCCCCAGCATTTT
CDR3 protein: CASTEQGAYQPQHF

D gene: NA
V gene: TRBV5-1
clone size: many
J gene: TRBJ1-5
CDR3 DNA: TGCGCCAGCAGCCTAGACAGTTATAGCAATCAGCCCCAGCATTTT
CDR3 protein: CASSLDSYSNQPQHF

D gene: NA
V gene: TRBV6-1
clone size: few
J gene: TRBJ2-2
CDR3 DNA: TGTGCCAGCAGTAAGGATCGAGTTAAGGGGGAGCTGTTTTTT
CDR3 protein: CASSKDRVKGELFF

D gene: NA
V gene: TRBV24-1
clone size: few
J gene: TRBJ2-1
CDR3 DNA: TGTGCCACCAGTGATTCGCGGACTCTCCCTGGAAAGCAGTTCTTC
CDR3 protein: CATSDSRTLPGKQFF

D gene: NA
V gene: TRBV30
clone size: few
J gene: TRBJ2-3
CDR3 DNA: TGTGCCCGGCGGACAATCGGAGGAGCAGATACGCAGTATTTT
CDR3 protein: CARRTIGGADTQYF

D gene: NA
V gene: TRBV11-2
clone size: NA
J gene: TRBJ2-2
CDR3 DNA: NA
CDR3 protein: CASSFGQGTGELVF

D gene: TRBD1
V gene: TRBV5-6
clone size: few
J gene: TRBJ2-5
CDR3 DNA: TGTGCCAGCAGCCCCATGGGGAGCAGGGGGAAGACCCAGTACTTC
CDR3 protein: CASSPMGSRGKTQYF

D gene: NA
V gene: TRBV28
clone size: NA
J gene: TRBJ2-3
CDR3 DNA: TGTGCCAGCAGTTTAGCTGGCGGAGCGAATACGCAGTATTTT
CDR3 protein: CASSLAGGANTQYF

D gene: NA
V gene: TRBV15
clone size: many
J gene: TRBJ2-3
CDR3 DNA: TGTGCCACCAGCACGAGGGGCTATTCAGATACGCAGTATTTT
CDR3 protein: CATSTRGYSDTQYF

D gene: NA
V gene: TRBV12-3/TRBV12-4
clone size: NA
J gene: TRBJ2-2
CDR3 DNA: TGTGCCAGCAGTCCCTTTTCGGCCCCAACCGGGGAGCTGTTTTTT
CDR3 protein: CASSPFSAPTGELFF

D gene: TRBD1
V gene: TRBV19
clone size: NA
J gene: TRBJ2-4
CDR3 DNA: TGTGCCAGTAGCAAACAGGGGAAGGGAGCCAAAAACATTCAGTACTTC
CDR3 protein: CASSKQGKGAKNIQYF

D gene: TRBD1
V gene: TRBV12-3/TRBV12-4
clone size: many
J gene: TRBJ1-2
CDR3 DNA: TGTGCCAGCAAACAGACAGGGTATAAGTATGGCTACACCTTC
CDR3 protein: CASKQTGYKYGYTF

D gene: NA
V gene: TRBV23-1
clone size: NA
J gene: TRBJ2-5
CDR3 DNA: TGCGCCAGCACCCCCGGACCCGGAGAGACCCAGTACTTC
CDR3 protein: CASTPGPGETQYF

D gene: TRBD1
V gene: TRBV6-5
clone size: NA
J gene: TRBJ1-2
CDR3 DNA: TGTGCCAGCAGTTACTCTGGGACAGACTATGGCTACACCTTC
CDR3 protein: CASSYSGTDYGYTF

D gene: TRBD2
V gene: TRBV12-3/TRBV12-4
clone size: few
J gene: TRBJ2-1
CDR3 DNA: TGTGCCAGCAGTGTCGGACTAGCGGGAAGGGGTAGTGAGCAGTTCTTC
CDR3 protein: CASSVGLAGRGSEQFF

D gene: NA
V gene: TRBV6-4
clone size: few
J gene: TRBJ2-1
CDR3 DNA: TGTGCCAGCAGCTATATTAGGGTACGGAGCTCCTACAATGAGCAGTTCTTC
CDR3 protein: CASSYIRVRSSYNEQFF

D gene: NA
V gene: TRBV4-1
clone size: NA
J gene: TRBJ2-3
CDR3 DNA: TGCGCCAGCAGCCAAGAACTCGCCTCTACAGATACGCAGTATTTT
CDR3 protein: CASSQELASTDTQYF